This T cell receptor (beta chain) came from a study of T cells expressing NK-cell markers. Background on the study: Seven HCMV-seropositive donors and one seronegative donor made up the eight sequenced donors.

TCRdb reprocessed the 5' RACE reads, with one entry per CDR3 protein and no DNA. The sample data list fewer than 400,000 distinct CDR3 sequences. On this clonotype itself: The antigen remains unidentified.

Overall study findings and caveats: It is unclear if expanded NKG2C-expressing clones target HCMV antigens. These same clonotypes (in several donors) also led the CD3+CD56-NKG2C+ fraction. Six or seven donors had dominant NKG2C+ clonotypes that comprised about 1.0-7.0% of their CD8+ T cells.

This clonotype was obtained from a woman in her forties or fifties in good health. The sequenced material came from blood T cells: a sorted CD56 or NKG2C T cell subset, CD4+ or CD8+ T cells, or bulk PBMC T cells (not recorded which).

CDR3 loop: CASSISSVERTEAFF. This sequence joins TRBV7-9 and TRBJ1-1. Germline-derived CDR1 and CDR2 are SEHNR and FQNEAQ (reference sequence). The CDR3 runs to 15 residues. The variable domain in full, with the rest retrieved from reference TRBV7-9 and TRBJ1-1, is DTGVSQNPRHKITKRGQNVTFRCDPISEHNRLYWYRQTLGQGPEFLTYFQNEAQLEKSRLLSDRFSAERPKGSFSTLEIQRTEQGDSAMYLCASSISSVERTEAFFGQGTRLTVV.